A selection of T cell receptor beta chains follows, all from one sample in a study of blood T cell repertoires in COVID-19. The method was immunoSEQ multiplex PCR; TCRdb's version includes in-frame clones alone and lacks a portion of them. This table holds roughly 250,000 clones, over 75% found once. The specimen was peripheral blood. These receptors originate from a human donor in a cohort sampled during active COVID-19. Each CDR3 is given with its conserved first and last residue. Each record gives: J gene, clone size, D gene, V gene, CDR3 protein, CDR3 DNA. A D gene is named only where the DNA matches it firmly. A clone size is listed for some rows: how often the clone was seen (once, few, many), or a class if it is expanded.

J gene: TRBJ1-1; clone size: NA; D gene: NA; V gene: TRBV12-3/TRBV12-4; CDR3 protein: CANRRRGNTEAFF; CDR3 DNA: TGTGCCAACCGTCGGAGGGGGAACACTGAAGCTTTCTTT
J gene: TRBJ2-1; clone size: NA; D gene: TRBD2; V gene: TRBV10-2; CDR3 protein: CASSESGTSGQFF; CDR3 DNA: TGCGCCAGCAGTGAGTCGGGCACTAGCGGTCAGTTCTTC
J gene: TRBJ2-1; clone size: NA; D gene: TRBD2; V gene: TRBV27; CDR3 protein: CASSFLWSSGGNEQFF; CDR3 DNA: TGTGCCAGCAGTTTCTTATGGTCTAGCGGGGGTAATGAGCAGTTCTTC
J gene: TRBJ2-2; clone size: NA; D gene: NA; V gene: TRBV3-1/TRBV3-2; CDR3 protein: CASSQNRGAGELFF; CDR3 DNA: TGTGCCAGCAGCCAAAATCGCGGGGCCGGGGAGCTGTTTTTT
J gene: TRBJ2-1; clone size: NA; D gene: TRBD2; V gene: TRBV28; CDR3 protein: CASSPARLAGEWELFF; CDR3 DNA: TGTGCCAGCAGTCCAGCACGACTAGCGGGGGAGTGGGAATTGTTCTTC
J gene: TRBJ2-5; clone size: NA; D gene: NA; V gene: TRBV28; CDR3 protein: CASSQGLQETQYF; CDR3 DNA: TGTGCCAGCAGTCAGGGGCTACAAGAGACCCAGTACTTC
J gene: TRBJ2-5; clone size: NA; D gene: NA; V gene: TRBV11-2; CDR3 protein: CASSLDFRAGETQYF; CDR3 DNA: TGTGCCAGCAGCTTAGATTTCAGGGCCGGAGAGACCCAGTACTTC
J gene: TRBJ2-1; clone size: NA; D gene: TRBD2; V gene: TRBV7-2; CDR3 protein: CASSLGLAGGGEQFF; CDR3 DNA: TGTGCCAGCAGCCTCGGACTAGCGGGGGGCGGTGAGCAGTTCTTC
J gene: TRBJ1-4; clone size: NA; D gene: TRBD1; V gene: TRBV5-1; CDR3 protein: CASRSGQGAATNEKLFF; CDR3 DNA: TGCGCCAGCAGATCGGGACAGGGGGCTGCAACTAATGAAAAACTGTTTTTT
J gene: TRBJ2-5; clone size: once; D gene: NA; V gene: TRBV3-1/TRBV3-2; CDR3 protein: CASSQGPRAQETQYF; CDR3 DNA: TGTGCCAGCAGCCAAGGTCCGCGGGCTCAAGAGACCCAGTACTTC
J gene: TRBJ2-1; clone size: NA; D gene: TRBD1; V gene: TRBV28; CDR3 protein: CASSPSGQETYNEQFF; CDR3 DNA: TGTGCCAGCAGTCCCTCCGGACAGGAAACATACAATGAGCAGTTCTTC
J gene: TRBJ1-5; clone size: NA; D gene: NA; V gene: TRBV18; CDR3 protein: CASSLQGLNQPQHF; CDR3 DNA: TGTGCCAGCTCCCTGCAGGGCCTCAATCAGCCCCAGCATTTT
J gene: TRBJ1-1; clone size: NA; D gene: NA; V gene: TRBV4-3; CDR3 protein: CASRYSGGMNTEAFF; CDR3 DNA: TGCGCCAGCAGGTATAGTGGAGGCATGAACACTGAAGCTTTCTTT
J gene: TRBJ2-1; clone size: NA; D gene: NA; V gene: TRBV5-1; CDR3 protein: CASSLVSDEQFF; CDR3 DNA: TGCGCCAGCAGCTTGGTTTCGGATGAGCAGTTCTTC
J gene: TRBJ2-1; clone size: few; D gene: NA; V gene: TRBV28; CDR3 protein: CATVAQGSDNEQFF; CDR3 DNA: TGTGCCACAGTAGCGCAGGGGTCTGACAATGAGCAGTTCTTC
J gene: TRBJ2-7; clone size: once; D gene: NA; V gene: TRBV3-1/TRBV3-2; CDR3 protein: CASSQALQGYEQYF; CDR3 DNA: TGTGCCAGCAGCCAAGCCCTCCAGGGATACGAGCAGTACTTC
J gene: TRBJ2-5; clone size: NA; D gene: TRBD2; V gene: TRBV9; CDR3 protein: CASSGRLAGGLKTQYF; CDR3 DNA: TGTGCCAGCAGCGGCCGACTAGCGGGGGGGCTAAAGACCCAGTACTTC
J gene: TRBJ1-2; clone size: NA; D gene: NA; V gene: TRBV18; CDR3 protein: CASSETTEGGYTF; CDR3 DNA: TGTGCCAGCTCCGAGACAACGGAAGGAGGCTACACCTTC
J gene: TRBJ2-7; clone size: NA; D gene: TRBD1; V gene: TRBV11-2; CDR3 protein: CASSLETGRIYEQYF; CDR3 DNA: TGTGCCAGCAGCTTAGAGACAGGGCGGATTTACGAGCAGTACTTC
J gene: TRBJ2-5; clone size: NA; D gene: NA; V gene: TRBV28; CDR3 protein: CASSEGDEETQYF; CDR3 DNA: TGTGCCAGCAGTGAGGGGGACGAAGAGACCCAGTACTTC
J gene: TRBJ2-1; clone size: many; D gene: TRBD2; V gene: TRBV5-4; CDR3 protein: CASSSSGLASEQFF; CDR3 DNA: TGTGCCAGCAGCTCTAGCGGGTTGGCTAGCGAGCAGTTCTTC
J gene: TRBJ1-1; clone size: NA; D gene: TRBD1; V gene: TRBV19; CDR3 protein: CASRGTGVLGKEAFF; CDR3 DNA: TGTGCCAGTAGGGGGACAGGAGTGCTGGGGAAGGAAGCTTTCTTT
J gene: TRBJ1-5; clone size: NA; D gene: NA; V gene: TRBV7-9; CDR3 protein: CASSLVSGSRSNQPQHF; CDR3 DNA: TGTGCCAGCAGCTTAGTATCGGGGTCTAGGAGCAATCAGCCCCAGCATTTT
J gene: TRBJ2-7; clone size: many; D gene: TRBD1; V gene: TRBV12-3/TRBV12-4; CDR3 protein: CASSSGTGREQYF; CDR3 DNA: TGTGCCAGCAGTTCCGGGACAGGGCGCGAGCAGTACTTC
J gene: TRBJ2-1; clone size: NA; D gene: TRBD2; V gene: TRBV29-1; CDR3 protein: CSVATASSGWGNEQFF; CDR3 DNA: TGCAGCGTTGCGACAGCGAGTAGCGGGTGGGGCAATGAGCAGTTCTTC
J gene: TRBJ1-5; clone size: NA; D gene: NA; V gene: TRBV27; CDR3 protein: CASSLSIFDIRSNQPQHF; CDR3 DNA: TGTGCCAGCAGTTTATCGATTTTCGACATCCGGAGCAATCAGCCCCAGCATTTT
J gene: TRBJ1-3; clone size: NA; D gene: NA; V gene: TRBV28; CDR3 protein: CASSLLSHSGNTIYF; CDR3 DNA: TGTGCCAGCAGTTTGTTGAGTCACTCTGGAAACACCATATATTTT
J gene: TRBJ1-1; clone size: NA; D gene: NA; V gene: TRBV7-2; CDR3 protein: CASSRGQQNTEAFF; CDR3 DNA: TGTGCCAGCAGCCGCGGACAGCAAAACACTGAAGCTTTCTTT
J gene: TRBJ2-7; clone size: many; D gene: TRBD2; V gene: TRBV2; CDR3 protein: CAIWGASGTYEQYF; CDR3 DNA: TGTGCCATCTGGGGGGCTAGCGGGACCTACGAGCAGTACTTC
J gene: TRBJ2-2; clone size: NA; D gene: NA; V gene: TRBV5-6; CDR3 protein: CASSLERRGGTGELFF; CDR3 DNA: TGTGCCAGCAGCTTGGAGCGCAGGGGCGGGACCGGGGAGCTGTTTTTT
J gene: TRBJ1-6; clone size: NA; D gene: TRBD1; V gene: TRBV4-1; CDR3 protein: CASSQPGQRNSPLHF; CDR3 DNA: TGCGCCAGCAGCCAACCGGGACAGAGGAATTCACCCCTCCACTTT
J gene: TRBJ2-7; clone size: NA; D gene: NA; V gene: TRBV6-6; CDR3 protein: CASSYSNGGLIPEQYF; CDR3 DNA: TGTGCCAGCAGTTACTCAAACGGGGGACTCATTCCCGAGCAGTACTTC
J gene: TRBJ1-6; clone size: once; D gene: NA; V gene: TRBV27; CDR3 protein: CASSLGHRVGNNSPLHF; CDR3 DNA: TGTGCCAGCAGTTTAGGGCACAGGGTGGGAAATAATTCACCCCTCCACTTT
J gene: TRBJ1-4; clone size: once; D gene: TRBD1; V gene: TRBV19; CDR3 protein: CASSTVTGVEEKLFF; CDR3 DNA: TGTGCCAGTAGTACAGTGACAGGGGTAGAGGAAAAACTGTTTTTT
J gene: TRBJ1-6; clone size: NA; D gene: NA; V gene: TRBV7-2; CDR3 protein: CASSTIGTPGRNSPLHF; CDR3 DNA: TGTGCCAGCAGCACGATCGGGACTCCTGGGCGTAATTCACCCCTCCACTTT
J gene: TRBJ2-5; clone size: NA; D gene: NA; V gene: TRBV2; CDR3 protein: CASSEGSRYQETQYF; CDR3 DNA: TGTGCCAGCAGTGAAGGTTCCAGGTACCAAGAGACCCAGTACTTC
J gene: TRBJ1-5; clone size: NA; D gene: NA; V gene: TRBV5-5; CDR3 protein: CASSLEEVINQPQHF; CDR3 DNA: TGTGCCAGCAGCTTGGAAGAGGTGATCAATCAGCCCCAGCATTTT
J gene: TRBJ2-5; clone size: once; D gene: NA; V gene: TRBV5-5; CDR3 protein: CASSSIPETQYF; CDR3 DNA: TGTGCCAGCAGTTCAATTCCAGAGACCCAGTACTTC
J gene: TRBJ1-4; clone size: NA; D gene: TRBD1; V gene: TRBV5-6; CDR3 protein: CASSLVGQGNEKLFF; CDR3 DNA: TGTGCCAGCAGCTTGGTGGGACAGGGAAATGAAAAACTGTTTTTT
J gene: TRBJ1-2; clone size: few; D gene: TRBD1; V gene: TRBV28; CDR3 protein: CASRLTGLYGYTF; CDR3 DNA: TGTGCCAGCAGGCTGACAGGGCTCTACGGCTACACCTTC
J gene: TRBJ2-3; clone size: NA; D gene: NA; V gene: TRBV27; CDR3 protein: CASSPSELDTQYF; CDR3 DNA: TGTGCCAGCAGTCCATCCGAGTTGGATACGCAGTATTTT
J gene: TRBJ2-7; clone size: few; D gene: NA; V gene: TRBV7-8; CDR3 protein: CASSFSGLSYEQYF; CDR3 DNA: TGTGCCAGCAGCTTCTCGGGACTCTCCTACGAGCAGTACTTC
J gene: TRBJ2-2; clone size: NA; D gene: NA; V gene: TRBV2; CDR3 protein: CASIKEYTGELFF; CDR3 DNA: TGTGCCAGCATCAAGGAGTACACCGGGGAGCTGTTTTTT
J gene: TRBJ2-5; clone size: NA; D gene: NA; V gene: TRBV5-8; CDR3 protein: CASRPGRGGHQETQYF; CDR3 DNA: TGTGCCAGCAGGCCCGGGCGAGGAGGGCACCAAGAGACCCAGTACTTC
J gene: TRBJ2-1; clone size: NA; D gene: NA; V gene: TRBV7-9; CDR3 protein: CASSLAGASEQFF; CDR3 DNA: TGTGCCAGCAGCTTAGCGGGGGCGTCTGAGCAGTTCTTC
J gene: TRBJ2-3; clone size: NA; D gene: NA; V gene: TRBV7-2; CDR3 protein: CASRRGLGIGTDTQYF; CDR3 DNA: TGTGCCAGCAGAAGAGGGTTGGGGATTGGCACAGATACGCAGTATTTT
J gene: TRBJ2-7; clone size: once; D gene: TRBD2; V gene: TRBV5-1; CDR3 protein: CASSQAGTSGVEQYF; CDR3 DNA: TGCGCCAGCAGTCAAGCCGGGACTAGCGGGGTCGAGCAGTACTTC
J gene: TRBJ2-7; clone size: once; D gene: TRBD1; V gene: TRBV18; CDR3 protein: CASSQQGYEQYF; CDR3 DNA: TGTGCCAGCTCACAACAGGGGTACGAGCAGTACTTC
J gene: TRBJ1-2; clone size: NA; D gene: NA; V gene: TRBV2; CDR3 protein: CASMEGGGLYGYTF; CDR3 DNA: TGTGCCAGCATGGAGGGCGGAGGCCTCTATGGCTACACCTTC
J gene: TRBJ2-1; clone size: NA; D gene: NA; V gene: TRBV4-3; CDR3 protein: CASSQILASVTGEQFF; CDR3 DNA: TGCGCCAGCAGCCAAATACTAGCTTCCGTTACAGGAGAGCAGTTCTTC
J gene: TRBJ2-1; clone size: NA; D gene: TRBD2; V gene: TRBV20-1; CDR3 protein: CSASPLGTSGRAEQFF; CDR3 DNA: TGCAGTGCTAGTCCCCTGGGGACTAGCGGGAGGGCCGAGCAGTTCTTC
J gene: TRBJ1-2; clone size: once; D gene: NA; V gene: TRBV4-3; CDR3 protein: CASSQESFFYGYTF; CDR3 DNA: TGCGCCAGCAGCCAAGAGAGTTTTTTCTATGGCTACACCTTC
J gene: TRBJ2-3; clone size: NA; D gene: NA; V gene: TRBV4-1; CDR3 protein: CASSLEGGRLDTQYF; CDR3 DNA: TGCGCCAGCAGCCTAGAGGGGGGGCGACTAGATACGCAGTATTTT
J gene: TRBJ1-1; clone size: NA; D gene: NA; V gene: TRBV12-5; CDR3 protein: CASGRSGTEAFF; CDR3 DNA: TGTGCTAGTGGCCGGTCGGGCACTGAAGCTTTCTTT